These 24 T cell receptor beta chains originate from one sample sequenced in a study of T cell repertoires in cytomegalovirus infection. The antigens for these receptors are not known. TCRdb re-derived calls from the reads in MiXCR, one entry per CDR3 protein. Counted here are hundreds of thousands of distinct CDR3 sequences, 30% to 40% occurring once; the ten biggest clones make up around an eighth. Sequences were derived from cultured CD8+ T cells from PBMCs, sampled from culture after CMV antigen stimulation. These receptors originate from a human donor in good health (CMV status not recorded). Some clones in this sample may be carry-over from other donors' samples.

This clonotype has at least ten counts. The chain employs TRBV12-3 or TRBV12-4 and TRBJ1-1; no definite D call. The CDR3 consists of 12 residues. The V and J ends lost 4 bases and 5 bases respectively, with 8 bases between them. CDR3 in DNA: TGTGCCAGCAGTTGGTCTCAGACTGAAGCTTTCTTT. It specifies CASSWSQTEAFF.

This clonotype has only a few counts. The CDR3 DNA is TGTGCCAGCAGTTACGGACAGGGTAGCACCGGGGAGCTGTTTTTT. Amino acid sequence: CASSYGQGSTGELFF. The chain combines TRBV6-5 with TRBJ2-2; 8 bases align to TRBD1. The CDR3 spans 15 residues. The J segment lost 4 bases and the V segment lost 2 bases, leaving 3 bases of the junction unmatched. Germline values: CDR1 MNHEY, CDR2 SVGAGI.

This clonotype was seen a handful of times. The chain has TRBV7-9 and TRBJ2-3; the D is unclear. The CDR3 runs 14 residues. Trimming left V 2 bases short and J 0 bases short, with 6 bases between. From germline, CDR1 is SEHNR and CDR2 FQNEAQ (reference sequence). For the CDR3, the DNA is TGTGCCAGCAGCTTACCAGAGAGCACAGATACGCAGTATTTT. It specifies CASSLPESTDTQYF.

This clonotype was detected many times. The rearrangement joins TRBV7-6 to TRBJ1-5, with D possibly TRBD1 on 5 matching bases. Germline-derived CDR1 and CDR2 are SGHVS and FNYEAQ. This CDR3 has 16 amino acids. Trimming took 1 base from V and 0 from J, leaving 10 bases between them. In nucleotides, the CDR3 is TGTGCCAGCAGCTTAGGACAGAACTATAGCAATCAGCCCCAGCATTTT. This encodes CASSLGQNYSNQPQHF.

The chain uses TRBV7-9 and TRBJ2-3, with D possibly being TRBD1 or TRBD2 (5 bases each). Germline values: CDR1 SEHNR, CDR2 FQNEAQ (reference sequence). The CDR3 sequence is 10 residues long. Here the CDR3 reads CAGETDTQYF. The CDR3 bases are TGTGCGGGGGAGACAGATACGCAGTATTTT. Full variable domain (rest looked up from reference TRBV7-9 and TRBJ2-3): DTGVSQNPRHKITKRGQNVTFRCDPISEHNRLYWYRQTLGQGPEFLTYFQNEAQLEKSRLLSDRFSAERPKGSFSTLEIQRTEQGDSAMYLCAGETDTQYFGPGTRLTVL.

This clonotype showed up just a few times. The V call is TRBV6-5, the J call TRBJ2-3; TRBD1 might be the D (6 bases). V shed 3 bases and J shed 4 bases, with 14 bases lying between them. CDR1 is MNHEY, CDR2 SVGAGI, per germline. CDR3 length equals 15 residues. The CDR3, as DNA: TGTGCCAGCAGTTATTTGGACAGTATCCCAGATACGCAGTATTTT. This translates into CASSYLDSIPDTQYF.

This clonotype appeared a few times. The chain carries TRBV12-3 or TRBV12-4 and TRBJ2-5, with TRBD2 matching over 13 bases. With 3 bases clipped from V and 3 bases from J, the junction kept 10 bases outside the gene matches. CDR3 size: 18 residues. In DNA, the CDR3 is TGTGCCAGCAGTTTTTTATCGGGAACTAGCGGGGGGGAAGAGACCCAGTACTTC. Amino acid sequence: CASSFLSGTSGGEETQYF.

This clonotype was picked up a small number of times. J is TRBJ1-2 and V is TRBV7-9, with 8 bases matching TRBD1. CDR3 length: 14 amino acids. Trimming cost V 3 bases and J 4 bases; bases outside gene matches: 4. From germline, CDR1 is SEHNR and CDR2 FQNEAQ (reference sequence). The DNA of the CDR3 is TGTGCCAGCAGCTTTCCCAGGGGGCCCTATGGCTACACCTTC. Encoded protein: CASSFPRGPYGYTF.

This clonotype has just a few counts. The junction does not match germline at one end; this may be a read error. The chain carries TRBV7-6 and TRBJ2-1, with a weak D call TRBD1 (5 bases). The CDR3 sequence is 14 residues long. The germline V gene encodes CDR1 SGHVS and CDR2 FNYEAQ. This CDR3 reads CASNLDSSYNEQFF. The CDR3 nucleotides are TGTGCCAGCAACTTAGACAGCTCCTACAATGAGCAGTTCTTC.

The rearrangement uses TRBV6-6 and TRBJ1-2; the D gene is possibly TRBD1 (5 bases). V was shortened by 3 bases and J by 6 bases, with 14 bases between the two germline ends. Germline V CDR1 and CDR2: MNHNY, SVGAGI (reference sequence). The CDR3 has 14 amino acids. Here the CDR3 DNA reads TGTGCCAGCAGTTATGACCAGGGATTTGATGGCTACACCTTC. Its protein is CASSYDQGFDGYTF.

CDR3 nucleotide sequence: TGTGCCAGCAGCCCCCAAACGACTAGCGGGGGATCCTACGAGCAGTACTTC. Translated, it gives CASSPQTTSGGSYEQYF. This sequence joins TRBV3-1 and TRBJ2-7; 12 nucleotides line up with TRBD2. Per the germline V gene, CDR1 is LGHDT and CDR2 is YNNKEL (reference sequence). The CDR3 extends over 17 amino acids. Trimming at V came to 4 bases and at J to 1 base, leaving 8 bases not matched to a gene.

This clonotype was found many times. The chain links TRBV7-2 to TRBJ1-6, with TRBD1 matching over 8 bases. Germline V lookup: CDR1 SGHTA, CDR2 FQGNSA. CDR3 length: 16 amino acids. Trimming took 4 bases from V and 6 from J; bases not matched to a gene: 8. The CDR3 is CASSSGQAFSNSPLHF. The DNA for the CDR3 is TGTGCCAGCAGCTCGGGACAGGCCTTCTCTAATTCACCCCTCCACTTT.

This clonotype was counted a few times. The CDR3 DNA follows: TGTGCCAGCAGTTCGACAGGGGTGAACACTGAAGCTTTCTTT. It specifies CASSSTGVNTEAFF. V is TRBV5-4 and J is TRBJ1-1; 8 bases match TRBD1. Trimming at V came to 5 bases and at J to 0 bases, leaving 3 bases not matched to a gene. Germline-derived CDR1 and CDR2 are SGHNT and YYREEE (reference sequence). This CDR3 has 14 residues.

The genes are TRBV7-4 and TRBJ2-6; D may be TRBD2 (5 bases). V lost 5 bases and J lost 0, with 11 bases in between. The CDR3 spans 16 residues. Germline V lookup: CDR1 SGHVT, CDR2 SQSDAQ. As DNA, the CDR3 is TGTGCCAGCAGCCGACATGAGGGCTCTGGGGCCAACGTCCTGACTTTC. Protein product: CASSRHEGSGANVLTF.

This clonotype was detected only a few times. The V gene is TRBV11-3, the J gene TRBJ2-1; no clear D gene. Germline loops: CDR1 SGHNT, CDR2 YENEEA. The length of the CDR3 is 13 residues. Trimming took off 6 bases at V and 8 bases at J, with 14 bases between the two ends. The CDR3, as DNA: TGTGCCAGCAGTTACTCCATTTCCCATGAGCAGTTCTTC. It codes for CASSYSISHEQFF. Looking up the rest from reference TRBV11-3 and TRBJ2-1 gives the full variable domain: EAGVVQSPRYKIIEKKQPVAFWCNPISGHNTLYWYLQNLGQGPELLIRYENEEAVDDSQLPKDRFSAERLKGVDSTLKIQPAELGDSAVYLCASSYSISHEQFFGPGTRLTVL.

This chain uses TRBV6-1 with TRBJ2-1, with a tentative D call TRBD1 (6 bases). Trimming left V 6 bases short and J 0 bases short, with 12 bases between. Germline CDR1 is MNHNS and CDR2 is SASEGT. There are 15 residues in the CDR3. The DNA for the CDR3 is TGTGCCAGCAGCCCCTGGACAGCCTCCTACAATGAGCAGTTCTTC. It encodes CASSPWTASYNEQFF.

This clonotype was counted a few times. The chain recombines TRBV19 with TRBJ2-1; 10 nucleotides match TRBD1. Germline CDR1 reads LNHDA; CDR2 reads SQIVND (reference sequence). With 10 bases clipped from V and 5 bases from J, the junction kept 8 bases outside the gene matches. The CDR3 has 14 amino acids. The CDR3 reads CATTTGTGDNEQFF. The CDR3 coding sequence is TGTGCCACAACAACCGGGACAGGGGACAATGAGCAGTTCTTC.

In its sample, this clonotype was seen once. The junction does not match germline at one end; this may be a read error. The V call is TRBV5-3, the J call TRBJ1-2, with D possibly matching TRBD1 (6 bases). TRBV5-3 is designated an ORF whose function remains uncertain. The CDR3 totals 15 residues. CDR3 bases: TGTGCCAGCAGCTACGGGACACCGAGGGCCAGGGGCTACACCTTC. Translated: CASSYGTPRARGYTF.

The chain is built from TRBV12-3 or TRBV12-4 and TRBJ1-2; weak D call: TRBD1 (6 bases). The CDR3 spans 14 residues. Trimming removed 5 bases at V and 4 bases at J, with 14 bases between. This CDR3 is CASSPRDKSYGYTF. The CDR3 region has the DNA TGTGCCAGCAGTCCCCGGGACAAAAGCTATGGCTACACCTTC.

With respect to this clonotype: One junction end does not reproduce the germline sequence, and a read error may be involved. This sequence joins TRBV12-3 or TRBV12-4 and TRBJ2-3; 8 positions agree with TRBD2. The CDR3 consists of 16 residues. CDR3 DNA: TGTACCAGCAGGCCCCGGGGGGGGGGGAAAACAGATACGCAGTATTTT. It yields the protein CTSRPRGGGKTDTQYF.

This clonotype was counted only a few times. The V gene is TRBV24-1, the J gene TRBJ1-5; D is unclear. The V and J ends lost 0 bases and 1 base respectively, with 9 bases between them. Germline-derived CDR1 and CDR2 are KGHDR and SFDVKD. CDR3 length: 16 amino acids. CDR3 sequence reads: CATSDLGGMSNQPQHF. The CDR3 DNA is TGTGCCACCAGTGATTTGGGTGGTATGAGCAATCAGCCCCAGCATTTT.

This clonotype was recorded a few times. The J gene is TRBJ2-1, the V gene TRBV7-2; D possibly matches TRBD1 or TRBD2 (5 bases each). V lost 3 bases to trimming and J lost 4 bases, with 10 bases between them. The germline gives CDR1 SGHTA, CDR2 FQGNSA. The CDR3 contains 14 residues. CDR3 loop: CASSFRDLYNEQFF. The DNA of the CDR3 is TGTGCCAGCAGCTTCCGGGACCTTTACAATGAGCAGTTCTTC.

The chain carries TRBV10-3 and TRBJ2-5; TRBD1 is a possible D gene (6 bases). Germline-derived CDR1 and CDR2 are ENHRY and SYGVKD. The CDR3 is 14 amino acids. With 4 bases removed from V and 3 bases from J, the gap between germline ends came to 12 bases. The CDR3 is CAISVDRREETQYF. CDR3 coding DNA: TGTGCCATCAGTGTAGACAGGCGGGAAGAGACCCAGTACTTC.

This clonotype was seen many times. The CDR3 is CASSLEGNEKLFF. As DNA, the CDR3 is TGTGCCAGCAGTTTAGAAGGGAATGAAAAACTGTTTTTT. The genes are TRBV12-3 or TRBV12-4 and TRBJ1-4; D unresolved. This CDR3 is 13 amino acids long. V was cut by 1 base and J by 5 bases, with 5 bases left in between.